The clone carrying this TCR beta chain was picked up many times. Its antigen is undetermined. The data were obtained in a study of regulatory T cells in long-lasting Graves disease. Broader study findings: A reduction in accuracy may have resulted from the small sample size.

Time point given: newly diagnosed GD, antithyroid drugs for less than 3 months. PBMC RNA was the source of the TCR library. Arm-PCR of CDR3 regions and iRepertoire HTBI primers were the basis on which TCR beta libraries were built. Via MiXCR, TCRdb re-called the multiplex PCR reads, giving one row per CDR3 protein. The data show 420,000 or so distinct CDR3 sequences, about 16% seen once. These same data were also listed under a study on T cells in Graves' hyperthyroidism and ophthalmopathy. That study reports: Lactation, pregnancy, other autoimmune disease or uncontrolled infection excluded patients.

The sample in question was peripheral blood mononuclear cells (PBMCs), obtained at new diagnosis, from a patient treated with antithyroid drugs. The TCR originated in a woman between 18 and 30 years old with Graves disease.

For the CDR3, the DNA is TGTGCCAGCAGTCCCCCCGGGAGGTACACCGGGGAGCTGTTTTTT. The encoded protein is CASSPPGRYTGELFF. The chain recombines TRBV28 with TRBJ2-2, with TRBD2 identical over 7 bases. Germline loops: CDR1 MDHEN, CDR2 SYDVKM. After removal of 5 bases from V and 3 bases from J, the junction contained 6 bases not matched to a gene. The CDR3 totals 15 residues.